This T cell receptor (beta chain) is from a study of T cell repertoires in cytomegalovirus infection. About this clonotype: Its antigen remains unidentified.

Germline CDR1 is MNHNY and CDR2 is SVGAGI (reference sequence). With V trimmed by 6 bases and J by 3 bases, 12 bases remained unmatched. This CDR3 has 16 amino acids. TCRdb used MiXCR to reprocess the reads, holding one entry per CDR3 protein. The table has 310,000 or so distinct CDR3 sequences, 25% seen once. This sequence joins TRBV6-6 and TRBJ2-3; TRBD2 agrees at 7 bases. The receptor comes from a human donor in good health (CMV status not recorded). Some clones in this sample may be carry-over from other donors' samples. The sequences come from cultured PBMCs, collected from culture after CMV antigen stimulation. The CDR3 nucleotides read TGTGCCAGCAGGAAGCTAGCGGCCCTGGGTACAGATACGCAGTATTTT. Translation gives CASRKLAALGTDTQYF.